Listed below are T cell receptor beta chains from one sample, sequenced in a study of radiation and T cells in renal cell carcinoma. Clones were sequenced by immunoSEQ multiplex PCR, and TCRdb holds only the in-frame ones, with some missing. The table records 140,000 to 150,000 clones, 88% of them present only once. The material was blood, obtained from a patient whose treatment included radiotherapy and nephrectomy. Every receptor here comes from a woman aged 65 to 85 with renal cell carcinoma. Each CDR3 is given with its conserved first and last residue. The D gene is left open where the match is weak. The listing skips clone size in some rows; elsewhere it reads once, few, many or a size class.

d_gene,j_gene,v_gene,abundance,CDR3aa,CDR3nt
TRBD1,TRBJ1-2,TRBV6-4,NA,CASSPTGQDGYTF,TGTGCCAGCAGCCCGACAGGGCAGGATGGCTACACCTTC
TRBD1,TRBJ1-3,TRBV7-9,NA,CASSLVPGQGRSSGNTIYF,TGTGCCAGCAGCTTAGTTCCTGGACAGGGGCGATCCTCTGGAAACACCATATATTTT
NA,TRBJ2-6,TRBV21-1,NA,CASSKVTGGRSGANVLTF,TGTGCCAGCAGCAAAGTGACAGGGGGCCGCTCTGGGGCCAACGTCCTGACTTTC
NA,TRBJ2-7,TRBV5-4,NA,CASSLQGTTLYEQYF,TGTGCCAGCAGCTTACAGGGTACTACTCTGTACGAGCAGTACTTC
NA,TRBJ1-1,TRBV28,NA,CATKPAMNTEAFF,TGTGCCACCAAACCGGCCATGAACACTGAAGCTTTCTTT
NA,TRBJ1-1,TRBV5-6,NA,CASSFQRNTEAFF,TGTGCCAGCAGTTTTCAGCGGAACACTGAAGCTTTCTTT
NA,TRBJ1-2,TRBV2,NA,CASSEPGVRYGYTF,TGTGCCAGCAGTGAGCCAGGGGTGAGGTATGGCTACACCTTC
NA,TRBJ2-1,TRBV9,once,CASSPTGSYNEQFF,TGTGCCAGCAGCCCCACAGGCTCCTACAATGAGCAGTTCTTC
TRBD1,TRBJ1-1,TRBV6-6,NA,CASSPGQLEAFF,TGTGCCAGCAGTCCGGGACAGCTGGAAGCTTTCTTT
NA,TRBJ2-2,TRBV5-6,NA,CASSLVTLAELFF,TGTGCCAGCAGCTTGGTCACTCTAGCGGAGCTGTTTTTT
TRBD2,TRBJ2-1,TRBV19,NA,CATKQAGGWNEQFF,TGTGCCACGAAACAAGCGGGGGGGTGGAATGAGCAGTTCTTC
TRBD1,TRBJ1-1,TRBV9,few,CASSVEDRVWTEAFF,TGTGCCAGCAGCGTAGAGGACAGGGTTTGGACTGAAGCTTTCTTT
NA,TRBJ2-1,TRBV11-2,NA,CASSPRAGNEQFF,TGTGCCAGCAGCCCCAGGGCGGGAAATGAGCAGTTCTTC
NA,TRBJ2-3,TRBV30,NA,CAWSDWGRSQYF,TGTGCCTGGAGTGATTGGGGTCGATCGCAGTATTTT
NA,TRBJ1-2,TRBV5-1,NA,CASSLGPGQYHTF,TGCGCCAGCAGCTTGGGACCCGGACAGTACCACACCTTC
NA,TRBJ1-5,TRBV2,NA,CASRGWGNQPQHF,TGTGCCAGCCGGGGCTGGGGCAATCAGCCCCAGCATTTT
TRBD2,TRBJ2-5,TRBV7-2,NA,CASSLDGGIQETQYF,TGTGCCAGCAGCTTAGACGGGGGGATACAAGAGACCCAGTACTTC
TRBD1,TRBJ1-5,TRBV28,NA,CASSFLGTGSSQPQHF,TGTGCCAGCAGTTTCCTCGGGACAGGGTCTTCCCAGCCCCAGCATTTT
NA,TRBJ1-3,TRBV11-2,NA,CASSSHTFSGNTIYF,TGTGCCAGCAGCTCCCACACATTCTCTGGAAACACCATATATTTT
NA,TRBJ2-3,TRBV5-6,NA,CASSLASGAGTDTQYF,TGTGCCAGCAGCTTGGCCTCGGGGGCGGGCACAGATACGCAGTATTTT
TRBD1,TRBJ1-6,TRBV5-1,NA,CASSQGEMRNSPLHF,TGCGCCAGCAGCCAGGGGGAAATGAGAAATTCACCCCTCCACTTT
TRBD2,TRBJ2-1,TRBV4-1,NA,CASSQAQTGGNEQFF,TGCGCCAGCAGCCAAGCCCAAACGGGGGGTAATGAGCAGTTCTTC
NA,TRBJ1-5,TRBV5-5,NA,CASSLTGPNQPQHF,TGTGCCAGCAGCTTGACGGGGCCTAATCAGCCCCAGCATTTT
NA,TRBJ2-2,TRBV7-7,NA,CASSRRVGELFF,TGTGCTAGCAGCCGCAGGGTAGGGGAGCTGTTTTTT
NA,TRBJ2-3,TRBV14,NA,CASSQGIYTDTQYF,TGTGCCAGCAGCCAAGGTATTTACACAGATACGCAGTATTTT
TRBD1,TRBJ2-5,TRBV7-7,NA,CASSVSGGAGETQYF,TGTGCTAGCAGCGTATCAGGGGGCGCAGGGGAGACCCAGTACTTC
NA,TRBJ2-3,TRBV20-1,NA,CSASQTTQYF,TGCAGTGCTAGTCAGACTACGCAGTATTTT
TRBD1,TRBJ1-4,TRBV19,NA,CASSVGTGDEKLFF,TGTGCCAGTAGTGTCGGGACAGGGGATGAAAAACTGTTTTTT
TRBD1,TRBJ1-1,TRBV28,NA,CASRQQGTDTEAFF,TGTGCCAGCAGGCAACAGGGGACGGACACTGAAGCTTTCTTT
NA,TRBJ1-1,TRBV5-4,NA,CASSLEGSVNTEAFF,TGTGCCAGCAGCTTGGAGGGGAGCGTGAACACTGAAGCTTTCTTT
TRBD1,TRBJ1-1,TRBV19,NA,CASKRTGVGAEAFF,TGTGCCAGTAAAAGGACAGGGGTCGGGGCTGAAGCTTTCTTT
NA,TRBJ1-1,TRBV7-2,NA,CASSLAAAGWGNTEAFF,TGTGCCAGCAGCTTAGCGGCGGCGGGGTGGGGGAACACTGAAGCTTTCTTT
TRBD1,TRBJ1-2,TRBV6-5,once,CASSPPGQGAYGYTF,TGTGCCAGCAGTCCGCCCGGGCAGGGGGCCTATGGCTACACCTTC
NA,TRBJ2-3,TRBV29-1,few,CSVEDRAGSADTQYF,TGCAGCGTTGAAGATCGGGCAGGGAGTGCAGATACGCAGTATTTT
NA,TRBJ1-1,TRBV6-6,NA,CASKTSGYTEAFF,TGTGCCAGCAAGACGTCCGGGTACACTGAAGCTTTCTTT
NA,TRBJ2-1,TRBV9,NA,CASRGTGFNEQFF,TGTGCCAGCAGGGGGACCGGATTCAATGAGCAGTTCTTC
TRBD2,TRBJ2-1,TRBV23-1,NA,CASSQSGEYNEQFF,TGCGCCAGCAGTCAAAGCGGGGAATACAATGAGCAGTTCTTC